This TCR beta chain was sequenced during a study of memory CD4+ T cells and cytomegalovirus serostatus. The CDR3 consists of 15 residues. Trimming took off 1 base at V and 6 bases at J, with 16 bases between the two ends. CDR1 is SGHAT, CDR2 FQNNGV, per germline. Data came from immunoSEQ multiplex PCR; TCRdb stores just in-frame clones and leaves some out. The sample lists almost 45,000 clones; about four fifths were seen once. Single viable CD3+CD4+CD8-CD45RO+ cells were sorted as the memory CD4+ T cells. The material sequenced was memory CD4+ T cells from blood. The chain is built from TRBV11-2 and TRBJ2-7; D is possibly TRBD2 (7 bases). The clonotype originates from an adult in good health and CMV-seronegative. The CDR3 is CASSLVGRGALEQYF. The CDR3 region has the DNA TGTGCCAGCAGCTTAGTGGGCCGGGGGGCCCTCGAGCAGTACTTC.